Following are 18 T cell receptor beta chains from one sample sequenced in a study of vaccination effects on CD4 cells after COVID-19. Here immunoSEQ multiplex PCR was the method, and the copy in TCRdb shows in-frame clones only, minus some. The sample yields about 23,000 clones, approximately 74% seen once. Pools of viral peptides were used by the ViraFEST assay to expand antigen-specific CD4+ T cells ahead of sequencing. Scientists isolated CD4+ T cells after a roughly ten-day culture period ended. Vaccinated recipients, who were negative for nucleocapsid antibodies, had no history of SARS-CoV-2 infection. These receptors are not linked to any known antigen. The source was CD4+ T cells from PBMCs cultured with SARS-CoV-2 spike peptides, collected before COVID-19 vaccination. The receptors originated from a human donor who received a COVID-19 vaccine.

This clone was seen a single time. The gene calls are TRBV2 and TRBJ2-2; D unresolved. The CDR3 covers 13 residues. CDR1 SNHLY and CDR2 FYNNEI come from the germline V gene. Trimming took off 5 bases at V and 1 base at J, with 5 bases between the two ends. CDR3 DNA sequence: TGTGCCAGCAGTTGGCAGAACACCGGGGAGCTGTTTTTT. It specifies CASSWQNTGELFF.

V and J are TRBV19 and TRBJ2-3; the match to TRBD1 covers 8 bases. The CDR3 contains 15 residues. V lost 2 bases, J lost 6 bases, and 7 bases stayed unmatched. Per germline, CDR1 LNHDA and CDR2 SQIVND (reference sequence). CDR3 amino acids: CASSISGQVMDTQYF. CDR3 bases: TGTGCCAGTAGTATATCGGGACAGGTTATGGATACGCAGTATTTT.

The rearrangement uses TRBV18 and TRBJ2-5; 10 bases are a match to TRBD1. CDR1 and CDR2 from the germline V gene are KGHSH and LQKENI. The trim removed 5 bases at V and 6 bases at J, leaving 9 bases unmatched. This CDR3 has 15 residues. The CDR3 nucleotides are TGTGCCAGCTCAGCTCCGGGACAGGGGAAAAAGACCCAGTACTTC. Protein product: CASSAPGQGKKTQYF. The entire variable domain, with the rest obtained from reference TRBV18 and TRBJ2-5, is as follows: NAGVMQNPRHLVRRRGQEARLRCSPMKGHSHVYWYRQLPEEGLKFMVYLQKENIIDESGMPKERFSAEFPKEGPSILRIQQVVRGDSAAYFCASSAPGQGKKTQYFGPGTRLLVL.

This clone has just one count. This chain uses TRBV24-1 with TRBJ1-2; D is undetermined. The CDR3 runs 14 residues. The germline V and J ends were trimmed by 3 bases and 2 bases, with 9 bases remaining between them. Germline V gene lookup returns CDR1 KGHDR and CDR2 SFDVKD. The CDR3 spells CATSDQDRNYGYTF. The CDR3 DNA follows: TGTGCCACCAGTGATCAGGACCGGAACTATGGCTACACCTTC.

The CDR3 loop is CASSEFGTAGVKSNYGYTF. CDR3 bases: TGTGCCAGCAGTGAATTTGGAACAGCTGGAGTTAAGTCTAACTATGGCTACACCTTC. This chain uses TRBV6-1 with TRBJ1-2; the D is unclear. This CDR3 has 19 residues. V gave up 2 bases and J gave up 0 bases, with 22 bases separating them. Germline assignment: CDR1 MNHNS and CDR2 SASEGT.

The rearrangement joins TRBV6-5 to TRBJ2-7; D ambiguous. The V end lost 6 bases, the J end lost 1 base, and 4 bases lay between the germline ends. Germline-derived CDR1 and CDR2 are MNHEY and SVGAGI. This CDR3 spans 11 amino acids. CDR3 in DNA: TGTGCCAGCAGGGTTTCCTACGAGCAGTACTTC. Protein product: CASRVSYEQYF.

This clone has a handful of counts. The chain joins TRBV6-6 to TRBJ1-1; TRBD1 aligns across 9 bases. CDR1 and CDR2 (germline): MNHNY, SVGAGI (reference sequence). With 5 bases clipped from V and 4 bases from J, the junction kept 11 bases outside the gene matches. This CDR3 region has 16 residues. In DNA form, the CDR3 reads TGTGCCAGCAGTCGAGAGGGGCTGACAGGGGGCACTGAAGCTTTCTTT. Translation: CASSREGLTGGTEAFF.

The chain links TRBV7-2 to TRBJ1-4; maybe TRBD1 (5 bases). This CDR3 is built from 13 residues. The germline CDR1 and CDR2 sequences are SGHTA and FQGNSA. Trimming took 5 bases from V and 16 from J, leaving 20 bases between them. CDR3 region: CASSLSRDKSPFF. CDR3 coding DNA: TGTGCCAGCAGCCTGTCCAGGGATAAATCCCCGTTTTTT.

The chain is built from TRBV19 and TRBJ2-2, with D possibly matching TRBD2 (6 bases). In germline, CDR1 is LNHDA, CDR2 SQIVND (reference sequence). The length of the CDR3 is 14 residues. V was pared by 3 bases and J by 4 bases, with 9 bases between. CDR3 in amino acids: CASSIPGSTGELFF. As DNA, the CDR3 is TGTGCCAGTAGTATCCCCGGGAGCACCGGGGAGCTGTTTTTT.

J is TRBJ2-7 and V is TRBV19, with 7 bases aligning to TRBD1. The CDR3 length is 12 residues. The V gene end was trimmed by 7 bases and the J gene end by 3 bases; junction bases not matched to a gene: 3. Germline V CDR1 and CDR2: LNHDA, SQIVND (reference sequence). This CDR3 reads CASTRDSYEQYF. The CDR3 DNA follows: TGTGCCAGTACCCGGGACAGCTACGAGCAGTACTTC.

The chain's CDR3 is CASSQGVGASGNSYEQYF. The CDR3 coding sequence is TGCGCCAGCAGCCAAGGGGTAGGGGCTAGCGGGAACTCCTACGAGCAGTACTTC. The gene calls are TRBV4-1 and TRBJ2-7, with 9 positions matching TRBD2. The germline gives CDR1 MGHRA, CDR2 YSYEKL. The CDR3 runs 18 residues. V lost 1 base to trimming and J lost 0 bases; unmatched junction nucleotides: 10.

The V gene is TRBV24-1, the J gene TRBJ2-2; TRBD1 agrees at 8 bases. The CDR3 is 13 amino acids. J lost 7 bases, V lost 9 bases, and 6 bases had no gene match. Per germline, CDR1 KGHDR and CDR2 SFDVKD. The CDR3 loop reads CATGQGASGELFF. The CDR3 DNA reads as TGTGCCACCGGCCAGGGGGCGAGCGGGGAGCTGTTTTTT.

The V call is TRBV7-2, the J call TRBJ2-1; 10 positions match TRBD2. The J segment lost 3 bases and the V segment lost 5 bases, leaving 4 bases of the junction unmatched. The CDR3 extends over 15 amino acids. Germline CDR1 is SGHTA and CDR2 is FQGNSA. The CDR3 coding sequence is TGTGCCAGCAGCCTTACTAGCGGGGACTACAATGAGCAGTTCTTC. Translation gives CASSLTSGDYNEQFF.

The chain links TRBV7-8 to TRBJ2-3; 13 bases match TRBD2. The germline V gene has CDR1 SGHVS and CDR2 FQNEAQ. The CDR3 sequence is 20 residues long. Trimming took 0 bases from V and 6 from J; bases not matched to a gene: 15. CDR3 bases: TGTGCCAGCAGCTTAGCGCTTTTGGGGACTAGCGGGATTGAATGGGATACGCAGTATTTT. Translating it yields CASSLALLGTSGIEWDTQYF.

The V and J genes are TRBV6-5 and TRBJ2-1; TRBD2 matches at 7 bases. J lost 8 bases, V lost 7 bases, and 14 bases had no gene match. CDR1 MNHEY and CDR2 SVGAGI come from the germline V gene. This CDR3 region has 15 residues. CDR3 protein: CASTPGPGRAHEQFF. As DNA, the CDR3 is TGTGCCAGCACCCCGGGGCCGGGGAGGGCCCATGAGCAGTTCTTC.

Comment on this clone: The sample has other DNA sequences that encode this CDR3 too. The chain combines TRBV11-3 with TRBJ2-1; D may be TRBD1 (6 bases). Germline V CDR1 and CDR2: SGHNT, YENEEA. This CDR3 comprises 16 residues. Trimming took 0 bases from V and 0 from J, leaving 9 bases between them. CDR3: CASSLEQGSSYNEQFF. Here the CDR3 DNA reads TGTGCCAGCAGCTTAGAACAGGGATCCTCCTACAATGAGCAGTTCTTC.

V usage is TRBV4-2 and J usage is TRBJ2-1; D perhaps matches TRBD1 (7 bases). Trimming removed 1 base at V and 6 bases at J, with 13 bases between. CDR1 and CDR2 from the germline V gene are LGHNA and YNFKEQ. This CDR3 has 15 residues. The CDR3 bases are TGTGCCAGCAGCCAAGCAGGGGGGCGCCTCAATGAGCAGTTCTTC. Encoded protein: CASSQAGGRLNEQFF.

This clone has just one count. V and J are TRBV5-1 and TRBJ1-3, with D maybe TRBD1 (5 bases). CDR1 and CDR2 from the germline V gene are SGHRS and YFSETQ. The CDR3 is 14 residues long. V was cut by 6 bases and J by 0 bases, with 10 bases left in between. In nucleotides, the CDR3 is TGCGCCAGCACCCGGGACGGCTCTGGAAACACCATATATTTT. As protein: CASTRDGSGNTIYF.